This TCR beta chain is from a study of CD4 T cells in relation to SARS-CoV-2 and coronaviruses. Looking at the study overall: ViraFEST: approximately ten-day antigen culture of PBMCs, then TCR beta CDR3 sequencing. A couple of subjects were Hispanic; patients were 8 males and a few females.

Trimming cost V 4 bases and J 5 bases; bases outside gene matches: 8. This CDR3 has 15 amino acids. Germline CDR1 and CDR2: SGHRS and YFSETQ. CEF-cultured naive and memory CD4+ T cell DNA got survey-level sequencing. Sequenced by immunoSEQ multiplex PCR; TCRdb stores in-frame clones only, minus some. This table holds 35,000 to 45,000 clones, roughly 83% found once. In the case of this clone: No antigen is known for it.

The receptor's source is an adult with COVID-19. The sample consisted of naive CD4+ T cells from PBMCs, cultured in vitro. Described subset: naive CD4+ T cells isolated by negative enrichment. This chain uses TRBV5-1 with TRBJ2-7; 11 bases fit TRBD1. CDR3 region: CASSRIGTGGHEQYF. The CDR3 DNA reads TGCGCCAGCAGCCGGATTGGGACAGGGGGACACGAGCAGTACTTC.